This T cell receptor (beta chain) was captured by sequencing in a study of OX40 agonist ivuxolimab in advanced cancers. A note on the overall study: The costimulatory receptor OX40 (CD134) was targeted by ivuxolimab, a fully human IgG2 agonistic monoclonal antibody. Intravenous ivuxolimab was administered to patients every 2 weeks at six dose levels: 0.01, 0.1, 0.3, 1.5, 3 and 10 mg/kg. Of the roughly 51 patients in dose escalation, approximately 20 had hepatocellular carcinoma, some 15 had melanoma, 9 had renal cell carcinoma and 9 had head and neck cancer. In the dose-escalation cohort, approximately 80% of patients were male, and the mean age was around 60 years with a range of roughly 20 to 85. Prior anti-PD-1, anti-PD-L1 or anti-CTLA-4 therapy was permitted, and approximately 39% of dose-escalation patients had received checkpoint inhibitors. Partial responses occurred in three dose-escalation patients, of whom one had hepatocellular carcinoma and two had cutaneous melanoma. Peripheral TCRbeta sequencing was intended to test whether TCR sequence diversity was altered and clonal T-cell expansion was caused by ivuxolimab. The paper describes the monotherapy dose-escalation part (N of about 57 patients) of the phase I trial of ivuxolimab.

To sequence the TCRbeta CDR3 region, genomic DNA was isolated from the sorted cells. TCRbeta CDR3 regions were sequenced using the immunoSEQ Assay. In TCRdb, the immuneACCESS table is reduced to in-frame sequences with V and J assigned. These tables do not hold every clone; where another copy was compared, an unresolved V gene accounts for under half, and the others remain unexplained. The table for this sample lists around 30,000 clones; roughly 89% of them were counted only once. 15% to 25% of the sample rests with the top ten. Turning to this clone: Which antigen it targets is not known. Base-call qualities are not available, and no considerably larger clone is one nucleotide away.

Broad study findings and their caveats: Partial responders in the 0.1-3.0 mg/kg groups had among the lowest normalized peripheral clonal expansion, especially among CD8+ T cells. At doses of 0.1 to 3.0 mg/kg, clonal expansion of both CD4+ and CD8+ blood T cells was observed from baseline to week 6. The antigen specificity of the clonally expanded peripheral T cells was not determined. After ivuxolimab, expanded clones were on average more numerous among CD8+ T cells than among CD4+ T cells. Low levels of normalized T-cell clonal expansion were also shown by some nonresponding patients.

Patients with autoimmune disease history or receiving systemic immunosuppression were excluded from the trial. Peripheral blood for TCR sequencing was drawn from every dose cohort at baseline, at cycle 4 day 1 and at cycle 7 day 1. Samples were obtained from an open-label, multicenter, first-in-human phase I dose-escalation trial of ivuxolimab. Adults with locally advanced or metastatic head and neck squamous cell, hepatocellular, melanoma or renal cell carcinoma were enrolled in the trial. Before TCR sequencing, CD4+ T cells and CD8+ T cells were sorted from peripheral blood as separate populations. Its CDR3 holds 13 amino acids, cysteine through phenylalanine. The kept DNA is CDR3 alone, 39 bases in frame from the first base. V and J lose 2 bases and 4 bases, and a span of 8 bases separates them. Taken from the germline V gene, the CDR1 and CDR2 loops are SNHLY and FYNNEI.

This sequence was found in an adult with an advanced solid tumor such as melanoma, head and neck, liver or kidney cancer. Recombination connected TRBV2 to TRBJ1-1, with the D gene uncertain. Here the sequenced sample was CD4+ or CD8+ T cells sorted from blood, taken in a trial of the OX40 agonist ivuxolimab. The CDR3 corresponds to CASSEQESTEAFF. The nucleotides read TGTGCCAGCAGTGAACAGGAGTCCACTGAAGCTTTCTTT.